Below are 32 T cell receptor beta chains sequenced from a single sample in a study of control samples from healthy donors and cancer patients. Libraries were prepared by immunoSEQ multiplex PCR; TCRdb keeps only in-frame clonotypes and omits some of them. Here the sample spans about 130,000 clones, about nine tenths being singletons. The sequenced sample consisted of blood. Every receptor here comes from a woman aged 50 to 60 in good health.

This clone has only one observation. The chain employs TRBV27 and TRBJ1-1; D not certain. The CDR3 is 16 residues long. The V gene's germline CDR1 is MNHEY and CDR2 SMNVEV (reference sequence). Trimming took off 7 bases at V and 0 bases at J, with 18 bases between the two ends. CDR3 region: CASKQAGGIMNTEAFF. The DNA for the CDR3 is TGTGCCAGCAAGCAGGCAGGCGGTATAATGAACACTGAAGCTTTCTTT.

V gene TRBV24-1 combines with J gene TRBJ2-1; D is undetermined. Germline V gives CDR1 KGHDR, CDR2 SFDVKD. Trimming took 0 bases from V and 6 from J, leaving 14 bases between them. The CDR3 runs to 16 residues. The CDR3 sequence is CATSDLGGIPPNEQFF. CDR3 bases: TGTGCCACCAGTGATTTGGGCGGCATCCCTCCCAATGAGCAGTTCTTC.

The J gene is TRBJ2-6, the V gene TRBV10-3; perhaps D is TRBD1 or TRBD2 (6 bases each). V lost 3 bases and J 2 bases, leaving 11 bases between the germline ends. The CDR3 extends over 16 amino acids. The germline gives CDR1 ENHRY, CDR2 SYGVKD. CDR3 nucleotides: TGTGCCATCAGTGATAACGGGGGCGCTGGGGCCAACGTCCTGACTTTC. Its translation is CAISDNGGAGANVLTF.

The chain couples TRBV2 to TRBJ1-1; D is possibly TRBD1 (6 bases). V lost 3 bases and J lost 3, with 17 bases in between. The CDR3 runs 16 residues. CDR1 and CDR2 (germline): SNHLY, FYNNEI. This CDR3 is CASSETGRLRDTEAFF. In nucleotides, the CDR3 is TGTGCCAGCAGTGAGACAGGCCGCCTGAGGGACACTGAAGCTTTCTTT.

This clone has only one observation. This chain's CDR3 is CASSYSKRARGNTIYF. In nucleotides, the CDR3 is TGTGCCAGCAGTTACTCGAAACGGGCTCGTGGAAACACCATATATTTT. The chain employs TRBV6-6 and TRBJ1-3; D unclear. Germline assignment: CDR1 MNHNY and CDR2 SVGAGI (reference sequence). V was cut by 0 bases and J by 3 bases, with 12 bases left in between. CDR3 size: 16 residues.

Points on this clone: The junction shows a germline mismatch at one end, possibly a read error. The chain combines TRBV6-5 with TRBJ1-6, with 8 bases lining up with TRBD1. The CDR3 is 15 amino acids. Germline CDR1 reads MNHEY; CDR2 reads SVGAGI. This chain's CDR3 is CASSDSAGGNSPLHF. CDR3 sequence (DNA): TGTGCCAGCAGTGACTCGGCAGGGGGCAATTCACCCCTCCACTTT.

This chain joins TRBV19 and TRBJ1-2; D might be TRBD1 (5 bases). Trimming took 0 bases from V and 8 from J, leaving 16 bases between them. Germline assignment: CDR1 LNHDA and CDR2 SQIVND (reference sequence). The CDR3 consists of 15 residues. CDR3 protein: CASSIDGTGIGGYTF. CDR3 DNA: TGTGCCAGTAGTATAGACGGGACCGGCATAGGAGGCTACACCTTC.

This chain joins TRBV11-2 and TRBJ1-6; 7 bases match TRBD1. The CDR3 sequence is 13 residues long. Germline V lookup: CDR1 SGHAT, CDR2 FQNNGV. V was clipped by 4 bases and J by 8 bases; unmatched bases: 2. The DNA of the CDR3 is TGTGCCAGCAGCTCTACAGGGGATTCACCCCTCCACTTT. Encoded protein: CASSSTGDSPLHF.

This sequence joins TRBV19 and TRBJ2-1; TRBD2 agrees at 11 bases. Germline V gene sequence: CDR1 LNHDA, CDR2 SQIVND (reference sequence). The CDR3 covers 18 residues. With 3 bases clipped from V and 2 bases from J, the junction kept 9 bases outside the gene matches. CDR3 nucleotides: TGTGCCAGTAGTATCCTGCCCCGGACTAGCGGGCCCTACAATGAGCAGTTCTTC. Translation gives CASSILPRTSGPYNEQFF. Together with reference TRBV19 and TRBJ2-1, the CDR3 gives the full variable domain: DGGITQSPKYLFRKEGQNVTLSCEQNLNHDAMYWYRQDPGQGLRLIYYSQIVNDFQKGDIAEGYSVSREKKESFPLTVTSAQKNPTAFYLCASSILPRTSGPYNEQFFGPGTRLTVL.

The J gene is TRBJ2-1, the V gene TRBV6-5; D is ambiguous. Trimming shortened V by 7 bases and J by 4 bases, and 5 bases separated the two germline ends. Germline CDR1 is MNHEY and CDR2 is SVGAGI. The CDR3 is 11 amino acids. Here the CDR3 reads CASIYYNEQFF. The CDR3 coding sequence is TGTGCCAGCATCTATTACAATGAGCAGTTCTTC.

The gene calls are TRBV5-1 and TRBJ2-5; TRBD2 matches 11 bases. The germline V gene encodes CDR1 SGHRS and CDR2 YFSETQ. V shed 2 bases, J shed 1 base, and the junction held 7 bases outside the gene matches. This CDR3 contains 17 residues. CDR3 region: CASSFRSGGVVQETQYF. As DNA, the CDR3 is TGCGCCAGCAGCTTCCGTAGCGGGGGGGTCGTCCAAGAGACCCAGTACTTC.

This chain links TRBV5-6 with TRBJ1-1; D ambiguous. Trimming cost V 3 bases and J 1 base, with 10 bases left between them. CDR1 SGHDT and CDR2 YYEEEE come from the germline V gene. This CDR3 has 14 amino acids. CDR3 sequence (DNA): TGTGCCAGCAGCTCCGATTTCGAGAACACTGAAGCTTTCTTT. It translates to CASSSDFENTEAFF.

The sample holds one count of this clone. The gene calls are TRBV6-1 and TRBJ1-3, with D unresolved. From germline, CDR1 is MNHNS and CDR2 SASEGT. CDR3 length: 15 amino acids. V lost 2 bases to trimming and J lost 4 bases, with 12 bases between them. CDR3 amino acids: CASSENSSGGNTIYF. The CDR3 DNA is TGTGCCAGCAGTGAAAATTCGTCTGGAGGAAACACCATATATTTT.

V and J are TRBV27 and TRBJ2-5, with TRBD2 identical over 9 bases. Germline assignment: CDR1 MNHEY and CDR2 SMNVEV (reference sequence). The CDR3 is 13 amino acids. Unmatched junction bases numbered 2, after V lost 3 bases and J lost 6 bases. CDR3 amino acids: CASSFSGSQTQYF. For the CDR3, the DNA is TGTGCCAGCAGTTTTAGCGGGAGCCAGACCCAGTACTTC.

The chain links TRBV18 to TRBJ2-7; TRBD1 matches 12 bases. The CDR3 runs 16 residues. Germline V lookup: CDR1 KGHSH, CDR2 LQKENI. After removal of 9 bases from V and 1 base from J, the junction contained 10 bases not matched to a gene. DNA of the CDR3: TGTGCCAGTTCGACCGGGACAGGGGGCTCTTCCTACGAGCAGTACTTC. Its protein product is CASSTGTGGSSYEQYF.

This sequence joins TRBV6-5 and TRBJ2-5; 11 positions match TRBD2. The CDR3 covers 15 residues. V shed 9 bases and J 0 bases; nucleotides not matched to a gene: 6. CDR1 MNHEY and CDR2 SVGAGI come from the germline V gene. CDR3 sequence: CASRGLAEHQETQYF. CDR3 coding DNA: TGTGCCAGTAGGGGACTAGCGGAGCACCAAGAGACCCAGTACTTC.

V is TRBV6-1 and J is TRBJ1-4, with 9 bases matching TRBD1. J was trimmed by 8 bases and V by 1 base; bases with no gene match: 5. The germline V gene has CDR1 MNHNS and CDR2 SASEGT. The CDR3 loop spans 15 amino acids. The CDR3: CASSEGDREGEKLFF. CDR3 DNA: TGTGCCAGCAGTGAAGGGGACAGGGAGGGCGAAAAACTGTTTTTT.

The rearrangement joins TRBV6-6 to TRBJ1-4; maybe TRBD1 (5 bases). The germline V gene has CDR1 MNHNY and CDR2 SVGAGI (reference sequence). Between the trimmed V and J ends, which lost 4 bases and 5 bases, there was a span of 17 bases. The CDR3 sequence is 16 residues long. The CDR3 protein is CASSSSTGQTNEKLFF. Written as DNA, the CDR3 is TGTGCCAGCAGTTCCTCGACGGGGCAGACCAATGAAAAACTGTTTTTT.

This chain joins TRBV29-1 and TRBJ2-2; 7 bases match TRBD2. The CDR3 loop spans 14 amino acids. Unmatched junction bases numbered 8, after V lost 6 bases and J lost 4 bases. CDR1 SQVTM and CDR2 ANQGSEA come from the germline V gene. The DNA for the CDR3 is TGCAGCGTCAACCGGGACTACCCCACCGGGGAGCTGTTTTTT. Its protein is CSVNRDYPTGELFF.

The chain carries TRBV28 and TRBJ1-2; the D is unclear. Trimming cost V 7 bases and J 3 bases, with 9 bases left between them. The CDR3 is 12 residues long. Germline CDR1 reads MDHEN; CDR2 reads SYDVKM. CDR3 DNA sequence: TGTGCCAGCAACCGGGAGGACTATGGCTACACCTTC. This codes for CASNREDYGYTF.

V usage is TRBV29-1 and J usage is TRBJ1-2; D is uncertain. The CDR3 consists of 13 residues. The V end lost 4 bases, the J end lost 2 bases, and 11 bases lay between the germline ends. Germline-derived CDR1 and CDR2 are SQVTM and ANQGSEA. The chain's CDR3 is CSVVSQHNYGYTF. DNA for the CDR3: TGCAGCGTTGTAAGTCAGCACAACTATGGCTACACCTTC. Full variable domain (remainder filled in from reference TRBV29-1 and TRBJ1-2): SAVISQKPSRDICQRGTSLTIQCQVDSQVTMMFWYRQQPGQSLTLIATANQGSEATYESGFVIDKFPISRPNLTFSTLTVSNMSPEDSSIYLCSVVSQHNYGYTFGSGTRLTVV.

The rearrangement joins TRBV5-1 to TRBJ1-1; D is ambiguous. Germline V gene lookup returns CDR1 SGHRS and CDR2 YFSETQ. Between the trimmed V and J ends, which lost 4 bases and 3 bases, there was a span of 13 bases. This CDR3 region has 14 residues. For the CDR3, the DNA is TGCGCCAGCAGCCCCACCGGACTGTACACTGAAGCTTTCTTT. Its translation: CASSPTGLYTEAFF.

CDR3 in DNA: TGTGCCAGCAGTTACCCCGGGCAAACTGAAGCTTTCTTT. Protein: CASSYPGQTEAFF. The gene calls are TRBV6-5 and TRBJ1-1, with D unclear. The CDR3 is 13 amino acids. Trimming took 2 bases from V and 5 from J, leaving 9 bases between them. Germline assignment: CDR1 MNHEY and CDR2 SVGAGI.

The V call is TRBV28, the J call TRBJ2-7, with 10 positions matching TRBD2. Trimming removed 6 bases from V and 2 bases from J; junction bases left unmatched: 13. The CDR3 runs to 17 residues. Per germline, CDR1 MDHEN and CDR2 SYDVKM. CDR3 DNA: TGTGCCAGCAGCCAAGGGACAGGACTAGCGGACGCCTACGAGCAGTACTTC. It translates to CASSQGTGLADAYEQYF.

V is TRBV6-5 and J is TRBJ1-2; weak D call: TRBD1 (5 bases). CDR1 is MNHEY and CDR2 is SVGAGI in the germline V gene. This CDR3 spans 14 amino acids. Between the trimmed V and J ends, which lost 7 bases and 5 bases, there was a span of 17 bases. CDR3 nucleotides: TGTGCCAGCAACCACGACAGTAACCCTTATGGCTACACCTTC. Amino acid sequence: CASNHDSNPYGYTF.

This chain links TRBV28 with TRBJ2-4; the D is unclear. Germline CDR1 and CDR2: MDHEN and SYDVKM. Trimming stripped 7 bases from V and 7 bases from J, with 14 bases between. The CDR3 is 13 amino acids. CDR3 in amino acids: CASTGQRLNIQYF. The CDR3 region has the DNA TGTGCCAGCACTGGGCAGAGGCTGAACATTCAGTACTTC.

V usage is TRBV29-1 and J usage is TRBJ2-1, with D perhaps assigned TRBD1 or TRBD2 (6 bases each). Germline assignment: CDR1 SQVTM and CDR2 ANQGSEA. The CDR3 has 13 residues. V was clipped by 4 bases and J by 3 bases, with 10 bases between them. The CDR3 DNA follows: TGCAGCGTTGGGAGGGGGATCTACAATGAGCAGTTCTTC. It specifies CSVGRGIYNEQFF.

This clone occurred once. The chain has TRBV19 and TRBJ1-1; 10 bases are shared with TRBD1. The ends lost 5 bases at V and 1 base at J; junction bases unmatched: 10. CDR1 is LNHDA, CDR2 SQIVND, per germline (reference sequence). CDR3 length: 17 amino acids. CDR3 bases: TGTGCCAGTAGTCCTTGGCCGGGACAGGGGTCGAACACTGAAGCTTTCTTT. This sequence encodes CASSPWPGQGSNTEAFF. Based on the CDR3 plus reference TRBV19 and TRBJ1-1, the full variable domain is DGGITQSPKYLFRKEGQNVTLSCEQNLNHDAMYWYRQDPGQGLRLIYYSQIVNDFQKGDIAEGYSVSREKKESFPLTVTSAQKNPTAFYLCASSPWPGQGSNTEAFFGQGTRLTVV.

This sequence joins TRBV2 and TRBJ2-3; 8 nucleotides agree with TRBD1. The V gene end was trimmed by 2 bases and the J gene end by 1 base; junction bases not matched to a gene: 5. This CDR3 comprises 16 residues. Per germline, CDR1 SNHLY and CDR2 FYNNEI. The CDR3 is CASSEFRGQGTDTQYF. In nucleotides, the CDR3 is TGTGCCAGCAGTGAATTCAGGGGGCAGGGCACAGATACGCAGTATTTT.

A note on this clone: Different DNA sequences within this sample yield the same CDR3. The chain joins TRBV6-6 to TRBJ1-1; 7 bases match TRBD1. V was pared by 6 bases and J by 2 bases, with 3 bases of the junction left unmatched. Germline V gives CDR1 MNHNY, CDR2 SVGAGI (reference sequence). This CDR3 has 13 residues. CDR3 DNA sequence: TGTGCCAGCAGGGACAGGTCAAACACTGAAGCTTTCTTT. It encodes CASRDRSNTEAFF.

The chain uses TRBV27 and TRBJ2-5, with 7 bases that match TRBD1. J was trimmed by 2 bases and V by 7 bases; bases with no gene match: 10. CDR1 is MNHEY, CDR2 SMNVEV, per germline (reference sequence). This CDR3 contains 15 residues. The CDR3 DNA reads as TGTGCCAGCATGACCATCGGACAGGTTCAAGAGACCCAGTACTTC. Translation: CASMTIGQVQETQYF.

This rearrangement joins TRBV5-4 to TRBJ1-2; D remains unclear. The V gene lost 0 bases and the J gene lost 4 bases, with 7 bases spanning the gap. The CDR3 runs to 13 residues. CDR1 SGHNT and CDR2 YYREEE come from the germline V gene (reference sequence). The CDR3 nucleotides read TGTGCCAGCAGCTTGGACAAGTCCTATGGCTACACCTTC. It encodes CASSLDKSYGYTF.